Listed here are 2 T cell receptor beta chains from one sample, sequenced in a study of blood T cells in healthy people across ages. For the second PCR, which ran for about 7 to 12 cycles, a sample-barcoded 5' primer and a J-beta primer mix were used. TCRdb reanalysed the 5' RACE reads using MiXCR and keeps one entry per CDR3 protein. Of 920,000 or so distinct CDR3 sequences in the sample, 40% to 45% were seen once. The sequencing input was blood. These receptors were obtained from a woman aged 55-70 years in good health.

This rearrangement joins TRBV5-1 to TRBJ1-6; TRBD1 matches at 8 bases. The trim removed 3 bases at V and 5 bases at J, leaving 4 bases unmatched. Germline CDR1 is SGHRS and CDR2 is YFSETQ. The CDR3 covers 15 residues. CDR3 nucleotides: TGCGCCAGCAGCTCGTCGGGACAGGATAATTCACCCCTCCACTTT. This encodes CASSSSGQDNSPLHF.

Concerning this clonotype itself: Mismatch with germline at one junction end may stem from a read error. V usage is TRBV5-1 and J usage is TRBJ1-1, with D perhaps TRBD1 (5 bases). The CDR3 length is 16 residues. The germline V gene has CDR1 SGHRS and CDR2 YFSETQ. In nucleotides, the CDR3 is TGCGCCAGCAGCTCTACAGGCGGGGCATTGAACACTGAGGCTTTCTTT. Translation: CASSSTGGALNTEAFF.